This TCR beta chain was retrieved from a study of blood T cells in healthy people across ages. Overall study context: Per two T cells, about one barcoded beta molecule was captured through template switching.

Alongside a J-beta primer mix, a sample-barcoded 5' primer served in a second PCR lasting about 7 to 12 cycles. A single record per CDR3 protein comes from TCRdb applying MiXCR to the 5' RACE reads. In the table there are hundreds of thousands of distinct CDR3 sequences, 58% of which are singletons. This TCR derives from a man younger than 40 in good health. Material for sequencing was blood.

The CDR3 nucleotides read TGCGCCAGCAGCTTGGGGTCTCCAGGCTGGAACTATGGCTACACCTTC. Amino acids: CASSLGSPGWNYGYTF. The chain recombines TRBV5-1 with TRBJ1-2; D is ambiguous. Trimming removed 0 bases from V and 2 bases from J, with 14 bases in between. Germline-derived CDR1 and CDR2 are SGHRS and YFSETQ. CDR3 length: 16 amino acids.